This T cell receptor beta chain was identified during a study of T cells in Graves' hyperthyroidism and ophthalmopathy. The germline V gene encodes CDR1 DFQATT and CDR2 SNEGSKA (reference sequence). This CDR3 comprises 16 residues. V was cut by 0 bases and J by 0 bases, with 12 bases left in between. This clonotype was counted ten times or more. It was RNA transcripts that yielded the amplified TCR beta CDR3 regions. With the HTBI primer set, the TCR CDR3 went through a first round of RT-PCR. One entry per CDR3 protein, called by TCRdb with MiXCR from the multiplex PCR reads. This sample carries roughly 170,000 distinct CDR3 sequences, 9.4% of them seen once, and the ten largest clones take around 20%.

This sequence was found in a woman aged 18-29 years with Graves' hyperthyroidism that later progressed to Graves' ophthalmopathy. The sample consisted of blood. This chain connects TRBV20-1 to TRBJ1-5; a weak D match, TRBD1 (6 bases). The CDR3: CSAREDDRISNQPQHF. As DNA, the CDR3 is TGCAGTGCTAGAGAGGATGACAGGATTAGCAATCAGCCCCAGCATTTT.